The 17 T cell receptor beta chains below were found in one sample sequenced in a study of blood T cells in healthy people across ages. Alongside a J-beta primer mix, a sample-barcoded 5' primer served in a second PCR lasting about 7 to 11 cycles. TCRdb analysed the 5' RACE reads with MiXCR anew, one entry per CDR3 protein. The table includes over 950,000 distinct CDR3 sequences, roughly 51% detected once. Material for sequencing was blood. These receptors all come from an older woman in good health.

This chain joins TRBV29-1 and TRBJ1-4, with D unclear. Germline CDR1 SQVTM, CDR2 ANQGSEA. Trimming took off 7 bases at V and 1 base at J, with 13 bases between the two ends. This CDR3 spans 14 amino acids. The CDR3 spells CSATLRQTNEKLFF. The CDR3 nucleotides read TGCAGCGCAACGCTCAGGCAAACTAATGAAAAACTGTTTTTT. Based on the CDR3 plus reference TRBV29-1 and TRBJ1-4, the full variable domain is SAVISQKPSRDICQRGTSLTIQCQVDSQVTMMFWYRQQPGQSLTLIATANQGSEATYESGFVIDKFPISRPNLTFSTLTVSNMSPEDSSIYLCSATLRQTNEKLFFGSGTQLSVL.

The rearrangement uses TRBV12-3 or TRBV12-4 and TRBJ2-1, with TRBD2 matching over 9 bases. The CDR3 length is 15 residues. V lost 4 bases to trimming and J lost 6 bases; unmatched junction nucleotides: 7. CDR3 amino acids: CASSSGTSYRNEQFF. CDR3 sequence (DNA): TGTGCCAGCAGTTCGGGGACTAGCTACCGCAATGAGCAGTTCTTC.

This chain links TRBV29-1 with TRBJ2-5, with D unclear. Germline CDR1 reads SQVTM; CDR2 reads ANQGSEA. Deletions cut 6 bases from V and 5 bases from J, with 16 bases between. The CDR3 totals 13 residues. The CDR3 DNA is TGCAGCGTGGACCAGAAGCTGATCGAGACCCAGTACTTC. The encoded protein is CSVDQKLIETQYF.

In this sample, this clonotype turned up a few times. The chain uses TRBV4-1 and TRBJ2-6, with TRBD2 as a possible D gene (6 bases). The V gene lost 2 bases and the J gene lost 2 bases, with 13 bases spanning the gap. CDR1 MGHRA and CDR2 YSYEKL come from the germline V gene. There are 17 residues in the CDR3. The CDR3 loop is CASSQLWDSTGANVLTF. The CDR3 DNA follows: TGCGCCAGCAGCCAACTATGGGACTCCACTGGGGCCAACGTCCTGACTTTC.

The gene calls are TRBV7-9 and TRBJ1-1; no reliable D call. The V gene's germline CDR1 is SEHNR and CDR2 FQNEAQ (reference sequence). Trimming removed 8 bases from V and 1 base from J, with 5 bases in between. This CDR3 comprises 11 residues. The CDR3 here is CASLRNTEAFF. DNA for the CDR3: TGTGCCAGCTTAAGGAACACTGAAGCTTTCTTT.

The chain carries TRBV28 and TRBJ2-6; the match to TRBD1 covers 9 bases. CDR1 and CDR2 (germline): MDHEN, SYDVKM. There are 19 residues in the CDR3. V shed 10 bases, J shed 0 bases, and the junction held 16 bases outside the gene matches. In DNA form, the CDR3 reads TGTGCCACCACGAGACAGGGGGGGCTCCGGTACTCTGGGGCCAACGTCCTGACTTTC. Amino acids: CATTRQGGLRYSGANVLTF.

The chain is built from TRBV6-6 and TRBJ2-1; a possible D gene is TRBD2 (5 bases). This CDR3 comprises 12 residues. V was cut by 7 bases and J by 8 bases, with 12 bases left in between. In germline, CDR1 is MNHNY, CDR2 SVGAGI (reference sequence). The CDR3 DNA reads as TGTGCCAGCAACCGGGATAGGTATGAGCAGTTCTTC. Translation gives CASNRDRYEQFF.

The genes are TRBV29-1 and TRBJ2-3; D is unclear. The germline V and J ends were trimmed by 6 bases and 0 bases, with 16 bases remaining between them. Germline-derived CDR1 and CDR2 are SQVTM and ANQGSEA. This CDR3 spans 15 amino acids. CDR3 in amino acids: CSVEKKRTSTDTQYF. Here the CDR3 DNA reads TGCAGCGTAGAGAAGAAGAGAACTAGCACAGATACGCAGTATTTT.

The CDR3 nucleotides read TGTGCCAGCAGCTACAGACAGGGGACCTACGAGCAGTACTTC. This gives the protein CASSYRQGTYEQYF. The J gene is TRBJ2-4, the V gene TRBV28; TRBD1 matches 8 bases. The J call may be wrong; the DNA end is better matched by TRBJ2-7. Per germline, CDR1 MDHEN and CDR2 SYDVKM. The CDR3 consists of 14 residues.

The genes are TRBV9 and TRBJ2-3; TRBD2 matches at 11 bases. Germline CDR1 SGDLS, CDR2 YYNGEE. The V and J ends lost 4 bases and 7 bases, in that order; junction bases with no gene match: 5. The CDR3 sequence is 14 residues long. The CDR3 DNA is TGTGCCAGCAGCCCCTCTAGCGGGGGGTATACGCAGTATTTT. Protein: CASSPSSGGYTQYF. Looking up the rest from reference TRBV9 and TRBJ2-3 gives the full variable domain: DSGVTQTPKHLITATGQRVTLRCSPRSGDLSVYWYQQSLDQGLQFLIQYYNGEERAKGNILERFSAQQFPDLHSELNLSSLELGDSALYFCASSPSSGGYTQYFGPGTRLTVL.

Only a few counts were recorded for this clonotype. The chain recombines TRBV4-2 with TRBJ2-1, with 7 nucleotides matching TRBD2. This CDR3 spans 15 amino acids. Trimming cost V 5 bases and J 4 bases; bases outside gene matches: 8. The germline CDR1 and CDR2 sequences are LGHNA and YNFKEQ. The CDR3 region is CASSSPASGYNEQFF. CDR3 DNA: TGTGCCAGCAGCTCCCCGGCTAGCGGTTACAATGAGCAGTTCTTC.

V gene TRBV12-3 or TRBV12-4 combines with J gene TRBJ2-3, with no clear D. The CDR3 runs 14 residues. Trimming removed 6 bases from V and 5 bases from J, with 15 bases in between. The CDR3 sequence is CASRIAGNGDTQYF. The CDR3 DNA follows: TGTGCCAGCAGGATTGCTGGAAATGGAGATACGCAGTATTTT.

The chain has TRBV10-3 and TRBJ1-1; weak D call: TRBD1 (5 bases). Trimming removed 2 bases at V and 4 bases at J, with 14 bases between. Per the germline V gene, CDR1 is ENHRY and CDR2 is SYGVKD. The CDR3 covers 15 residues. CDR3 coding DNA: TGTGCCATCAGTGAGGGTTCAGGGAGGTTCACTGAAGCTTTCTTT. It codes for CAISEGSGRFTEAFF.

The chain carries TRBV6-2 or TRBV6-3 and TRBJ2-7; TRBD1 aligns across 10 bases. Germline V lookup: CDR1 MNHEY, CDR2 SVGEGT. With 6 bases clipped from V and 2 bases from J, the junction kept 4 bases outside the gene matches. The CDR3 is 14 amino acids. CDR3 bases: TGTGCCAGCAGGGGGACAGGGGTGGCCTACGAGCAGTACTTC. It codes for CASRGTGVAYEQYF.

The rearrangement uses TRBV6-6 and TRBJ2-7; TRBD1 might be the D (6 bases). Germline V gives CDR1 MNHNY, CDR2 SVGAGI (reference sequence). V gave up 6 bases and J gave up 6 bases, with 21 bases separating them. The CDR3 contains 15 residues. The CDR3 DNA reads TGTGCCAGCAGCTCGCCAGGGACAATCTTCTCCGAGCAGTACTTC. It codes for CASSSPGTIFSEQYF.

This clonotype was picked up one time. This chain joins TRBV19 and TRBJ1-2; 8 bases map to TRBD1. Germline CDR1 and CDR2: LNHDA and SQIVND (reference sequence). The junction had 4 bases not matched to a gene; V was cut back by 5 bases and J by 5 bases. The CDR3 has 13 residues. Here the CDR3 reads CASSEDREYGYTF. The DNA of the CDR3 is TGTGCCAGTAGTGAGGACAGGGAGTATGGCTACACCTTC.

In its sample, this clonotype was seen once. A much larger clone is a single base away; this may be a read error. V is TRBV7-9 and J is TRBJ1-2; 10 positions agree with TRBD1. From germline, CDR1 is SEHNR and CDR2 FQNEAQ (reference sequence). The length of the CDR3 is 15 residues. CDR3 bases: TGTGCCTGCAGCAGTTTCGGGACAGGGGAAAATGGCTACACCTTC. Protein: CACSSFGTGENGYTF.